The 8 T cell receptor beta chains listed next were all sequenced from one sample in a study of cytomegalovirus exposure and HLA in healthy donors. Vbeta (60) and Jbeta (13) primers were used in the PCR. The table came from immunoSEQ multiplex PCR; TCRdb's copy has only in-frame clones and leaves some out. The sample lists 150,000 to 200,000 clones; around 79% were seen once. Sequenced material: PBMCs. The receptors derive from a woman aged 45-65 years in good health and CMV-seronegative.

V is TRBV29-1 and J is TRBJ2-1, with 10 bases lining up with TRBD1. Germline values: CDR1 SQVTM, CDR2 ANQGSEA. This CDR3 is built from 13 residues. Losses at the gene ends were 5 bases for V and 7 bases for J; bases not matched to a gene: 5. For the CDR3, the DNA is TGCAGCGTTCGGACAGGGGGTGGTAATGAGCAGTTCTTC. Encoded protein: CSVRTGGGNEQFF.

This clone was seen a handful of times. The chain employs TRBV10-1 and TRBJ1-2; unclear D gene. CDR3 length: 11 amino acids. With 6 bases removed from V and 4 bases from J, the gap between germline ends came to 6 bases. CDR1 and CDR2 (germline): WNHNN, SYGVQD (reference sequence). CDR3 in amino acids: CASSSGYGYTF. DNA for the CDR3: TGCGCCAGCAGCTCGGGCTATGGCTACACCTTC.

The chain combines TRBV27 with TRBJ2-5, with a tentative D call TRBD1 (5 bases). The DNA end lines up better with TRBJ2-7; the J call may be wrong. CDR1 and CDR2 (germline): MNHEY, SMNVEV (reference sequence). The CDR3 spans 13 residues. CDR3 region: CASSLRGGYEQYF. In DNA, the CDR3 is TGTGCCAGCAGTTTAAGGGGCGGCTACGAGCAGTACTTC.

This chain uses TRBV5-1 with TRBJ2-1, with TRBD2 as a possible D gene (5 bases). Germline V gene sequence: CDR1 SGHRS, CDR2 YFSETQ. This CDR3 comprises 13 residues. The V and J ends lost 7 bases and 6 bases respectively, with 14 bases between them. The CDR3 coding sequence is TGCGCCAGCCACCCGGCGAGGGTCAATGAGCAGTTCTTC. This gives the protein CASHPARVNEQFF.

As for this clone: One end of the junction fails to match germline, which may point to a read error. This chain uses TRBV6-1 with TRBJ1-1; no firm D call. The CDR3 length is 13 residues. Per germline, CDR1 MNHNS and CDR2 SASEGT. The CDR3 DNA follows: TGTGCCAGCAGAAGGACGGGGAACACTGAAGCTTCCTTT. Translation gives CASRRTGNTEASF.

This clone was found once. The chain uses TRBV9 and TRBJ1-1; TRBD1 matches 7 bases. Trimming cost V 0 bases and J 5 bases; bases outside gene matches: 10. The V gene's germline CDR1 is SGDLS and CDR2 YYNGEE. The CDR3 is 16 amino acids. CDR3 loop: CASSVGVKTRGTEAFF. The CDR3 DNA follows: TGTGCCAGCAGCGTAGGGGTCAAAACCAGGGGGACTGAAGCTTTCTTT.

J is TRBJ1-6 and V is TRBV7-2; TRBD1 aligns across 9 bases. The CDR3 sequence is 19 residues long. Germline V gene sequence: CDR1 SGHTA, CDR2 FQGNSA. The V and J ends lost 2 bases and 7 bases, in that order; junction bases with no gene match: 15. The CDR3 is CASSLNPTLRDRDNSPLHF. The CDR3 nucleotides read TGTGCCAGCAGCTTAAATCCCACCCTCCGGGACAGGGACAATTCACCCCTCCACTTT.

The rearrangement links TRBV11-2 to TRBJ2-3; 11 bases are a match to TRBD2. CDR1 is SGHAT and CDR2 is FQNNGV in the germline V gene. Losses at the gene ends were 3 bases for V and 9 bases for J; bases not matched to a gene: 11. This CDR3 comprises 16 residues. DNA for the CDR3: TGTGCCAGCAGCTTCACTAGCGGGAGAATGAGCGGAACGCAGTATTTT. Its protein is CASSFTSGRMSGTQYF.